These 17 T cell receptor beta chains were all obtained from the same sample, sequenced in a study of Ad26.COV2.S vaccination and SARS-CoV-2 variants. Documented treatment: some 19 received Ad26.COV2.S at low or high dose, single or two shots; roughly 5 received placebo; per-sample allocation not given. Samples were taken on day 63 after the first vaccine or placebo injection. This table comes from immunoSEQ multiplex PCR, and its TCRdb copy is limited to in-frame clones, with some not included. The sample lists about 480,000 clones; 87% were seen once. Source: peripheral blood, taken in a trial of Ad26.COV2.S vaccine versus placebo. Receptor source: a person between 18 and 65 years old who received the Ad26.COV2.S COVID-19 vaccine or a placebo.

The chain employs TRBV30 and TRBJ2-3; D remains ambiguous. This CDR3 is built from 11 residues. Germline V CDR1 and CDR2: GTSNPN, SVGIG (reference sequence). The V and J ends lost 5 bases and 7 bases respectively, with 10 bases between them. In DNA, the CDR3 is TGTGCCTGGGACCGCACCAATACGCAGTATTTT. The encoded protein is CAWDRTNTQYF.

CDR3 sequence: CASSLVGGTDTQYF. In nucleotides, the CDR3 is TGTGCCAGCAGCTTAGTCGGCGGCACAGATACGCAGTATTTT. The chain employs TRBV7-3 and TRBJ2-3; D remains ambiguous. This CDR3 is 14 amino acids long. The germline gives CDR1 SGHTA, CDR2 FQGTGA. The ends were cut back, 2 bases at V and 1 base at J, with 7 bases in the middle.

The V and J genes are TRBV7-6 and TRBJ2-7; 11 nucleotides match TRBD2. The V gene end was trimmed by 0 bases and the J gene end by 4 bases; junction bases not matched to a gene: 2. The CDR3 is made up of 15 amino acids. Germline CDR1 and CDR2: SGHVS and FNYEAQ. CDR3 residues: CASSLASGRVYEQYF. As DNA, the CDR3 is TGTGCCAGCAGCTTAGCTAGCGGGAGGGTATACGAGCAGTACTTC. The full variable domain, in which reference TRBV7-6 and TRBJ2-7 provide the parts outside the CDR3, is GAGVSQSPRYKVTKRGQDVALRCDPISGHVSLYWYRQALGQGPEFLTYFNYEAQQDKSGLPNDRFSAERPEGSISTLTIQRTEQRDSAMYRCASSLASGRVYEQYFGPGTRLTVT.

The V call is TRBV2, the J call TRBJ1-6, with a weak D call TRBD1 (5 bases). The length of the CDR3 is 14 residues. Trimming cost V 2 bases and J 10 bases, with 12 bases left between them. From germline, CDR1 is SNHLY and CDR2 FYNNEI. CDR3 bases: TGTGCCAGCAGTGAAACGACAGTTGGATCACCCCTCCACTTT. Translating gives CASSETTVGSPLHF.

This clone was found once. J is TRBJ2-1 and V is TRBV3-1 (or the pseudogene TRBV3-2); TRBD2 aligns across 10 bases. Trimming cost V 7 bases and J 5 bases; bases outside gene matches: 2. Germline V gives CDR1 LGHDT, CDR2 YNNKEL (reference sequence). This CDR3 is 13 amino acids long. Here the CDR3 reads CASTSGRHNEQFF. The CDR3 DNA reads TGTGCCAGCACTAGCGGGAGACACAATGAGCAGTTCTTC.

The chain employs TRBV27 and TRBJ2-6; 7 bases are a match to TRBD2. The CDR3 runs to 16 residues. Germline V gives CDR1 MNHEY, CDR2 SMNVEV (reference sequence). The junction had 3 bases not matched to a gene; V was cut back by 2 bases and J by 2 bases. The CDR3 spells CASSLGRGTGANVLTF. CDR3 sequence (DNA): TGTGCCAGCAGTTTAGGGAGGGGTACTGGGGCCAACGTCCTGACTTTC.

The CDR3 is CASSPGGTAAQPQHF. The CDR3 DNA reads TGCGCCAGCAGCCCGGGGGGTACGGCAGCGCAGCCCCAGCATTTT. V is TRBV5-1 and J is TRBJ1-5; weak D call: TRBD1 (5 bases). The V end lost 4 bases, the J end lost 7 bases, and 18 bases lay between the germline ends. The germline CDR1 and CDR2 sequences are SGHRS and YFSETQ. The CDR3 contains 15 residues.

The CDR3 sequence is CASSPGTRVGANVLTF. CDR3 sequence (DNA): TGTGCCAGCAGTCCGGGGACCCGGGTTGGGGCCAACGTCCTGACTTTC. This chain joins TRBV27 and TRBJ2-6, with D possibly being TRBD1 or TRBD2 (5 bases each). The V and J ends lost 5 bases and 3 bases respectively, with 14 bases between them. The CDR3 loop spans 16 amino acids. Germline CDR1 MNHEY, CDR2 SMNVEV (reference sequence).

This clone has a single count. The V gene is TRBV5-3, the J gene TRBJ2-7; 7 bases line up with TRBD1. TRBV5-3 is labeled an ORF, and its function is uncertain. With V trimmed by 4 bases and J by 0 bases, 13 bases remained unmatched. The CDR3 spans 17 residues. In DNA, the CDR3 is TGTGCCAGAAGCCCTGCCCGGAACAGGGGCTCCTCCTACGAGCAGTACTTC. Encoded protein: CARSPARNRGSSYEQYF.

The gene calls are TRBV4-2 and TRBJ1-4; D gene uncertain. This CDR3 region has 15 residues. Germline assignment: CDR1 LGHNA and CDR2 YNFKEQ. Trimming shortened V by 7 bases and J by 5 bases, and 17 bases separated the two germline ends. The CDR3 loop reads CASTPSRTENEKLFF. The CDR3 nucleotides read TGTGCCAGCACCCCTTCCCGGACCGAGAATGAAAAACTGTTTTTT.

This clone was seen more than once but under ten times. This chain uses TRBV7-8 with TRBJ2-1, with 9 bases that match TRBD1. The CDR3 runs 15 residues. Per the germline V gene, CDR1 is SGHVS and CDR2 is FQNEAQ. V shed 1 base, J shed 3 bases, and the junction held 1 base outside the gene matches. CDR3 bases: TGTGCCAGCAGCTTAGTGGGACAGGGCTACAATGAGCAGTTCTTC. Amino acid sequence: CASSLVGQGYNEQFF.

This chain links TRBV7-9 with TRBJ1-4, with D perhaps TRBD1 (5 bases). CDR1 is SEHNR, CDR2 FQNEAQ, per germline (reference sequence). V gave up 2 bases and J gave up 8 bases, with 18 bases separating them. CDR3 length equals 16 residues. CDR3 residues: CASSLSPQGWEEKLFF. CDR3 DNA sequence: TGTGCCAGCAGCTTATCACCCCAGGGTTGGGAGGAAAAACTGTTTTTT.

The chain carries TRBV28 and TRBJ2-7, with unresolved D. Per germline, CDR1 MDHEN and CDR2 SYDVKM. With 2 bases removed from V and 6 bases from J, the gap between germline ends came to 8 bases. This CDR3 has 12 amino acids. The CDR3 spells CASSLLQFEQYF. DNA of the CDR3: TGTGCCAGCAGTTTACTCCAATTCGAGCAGTACTTC.

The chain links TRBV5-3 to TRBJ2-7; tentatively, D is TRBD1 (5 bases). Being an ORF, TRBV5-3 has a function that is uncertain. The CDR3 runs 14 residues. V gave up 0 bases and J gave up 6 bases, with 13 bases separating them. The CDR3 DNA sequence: TGTGCCAGAAGCTTGGGGCTATCGCAGGGCGAGCAGTACTTC. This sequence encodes CARSLGLSQGEQYF.

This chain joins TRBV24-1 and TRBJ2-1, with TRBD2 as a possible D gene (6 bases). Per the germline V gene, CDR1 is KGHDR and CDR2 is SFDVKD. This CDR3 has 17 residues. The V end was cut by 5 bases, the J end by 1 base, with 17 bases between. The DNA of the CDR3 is TGTGCCACCAGTGTCCCGGTGGGCGCGGGATCCTACAATGAGCAGTTCTTC. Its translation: CATSVPVGAGSYNEQFF.

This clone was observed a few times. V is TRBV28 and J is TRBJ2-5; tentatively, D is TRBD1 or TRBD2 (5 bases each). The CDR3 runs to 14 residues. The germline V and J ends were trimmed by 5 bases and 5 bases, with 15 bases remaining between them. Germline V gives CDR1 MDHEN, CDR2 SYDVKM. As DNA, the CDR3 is TGTGCCAGCAGTACCCCGCCGGGGCGGGAGACCCAGTACTTC. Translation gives CASSTPPGRETQYF. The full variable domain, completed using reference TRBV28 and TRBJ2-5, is DVKVTQSSRYLVKRTGEKVFLECVQDMDHENMFWYRQDPGLGLRLIYFSYDVKMKEKGDIPEGYSVSREKKERFSLILESASTNQTSMYLCASSTPPGRETQYFGPGTRLLVL.

CDR3 amino acids: CASSFHPTGMKFF. For the CDR3, the DNA is TGTGCCAGCAGTTTTCATCCGACAGGGATGAAGTTTTTT. J is TRBJ1-4 and V is TRBV12-3 or TRBV12-4, with 7 positions matching TRBD1. The CDR3 is made up of 13 amino acids. The V segment lost 3 bases and the J segment 16 bases; nucleotides outside the gene matches: 11.